One sample yielded the 27 T cell receptor beta chains listed below, sequenced in a study of blood T cell repertoires in COVID-19. Profiled with immunoSEQ multiplex PCR; TCRdb holds only in-frame clones, not every one. This table has over 45,000 clones, 88% appearing once. Sequenced: peripheral blood. The source of these receptors is a man aged 55-75 years with active COVID-19.

This clone occurred once. The chain uses TRBV9 and TRBJ1-5, with 9 bases fitting TRBD1. Germline values: CDR1 SGDLS, CDR2 YYNGEE. With V trimmed by 3 bases and J by 1 base, 8 bases remained unmatched. This CDR3 spans 17 amino acids. CDR3 protein: CASSGLTGGRSNQPQHF. The CDR3 region has the DNA TGTGCCAGCAGCGGATTGACAGGGGGTCGGAGCAATCAGCCCCAGCATTTT.

Only one count was recorded for this clone. The chain combines TRBV10-1 with TRBJ2-3; 9 bases align to TRBD2. Trimming took 5 bases from V and 5 from J; bases not matched to a gene: 5. This CDR3 is 14 amino acids long. The germline gives CDR1 WNHNN, CDR2 SYGVQD (reference sequence). The CDR3 bases are TGCGCCAGCAGTAGCGGGAGGTCTGGAGATACGCAGTATTTT. This encodes CASSSGRSGDTQYF.

This chain uses TRBV12-3 or TRBV12-4 with TRBJ1-1; possible D gene TRBD1, 5 bases. This CDR3 spans 12 amino acids. Trimming pared 7 bases from V and 3 bases from J, leaving 9 bases between. In DNA form, the CDR3 reads TGTGCCAGCAATCGCAGGGACACTGAAGCTTTCTTT. Encoded protein: CASNRRDTEAFF.

V and J are TRBV6-9 and TRBJ2-3; TRBD2 is a possible D gene (5 bases). There are 13 residues in the CDR3. Trimming took 7 bases from V and 0 from J, leaving 8 bases between them. Germline V gene lookup returns CDR1 MNHGY and CDR2 SVAAGI. CDR3 coding DNA: TGTGCCAGCACGGGCGGGAGCACAGATACGCAGTATTTT. Residues: CASTGGSTDTQYF.

In DNA, the CDR3 is TGTGCCAGCAGCCTGGGACTCACGGGCACTGAAGCTTTCTTT. Its protein is CASSLGLTGTEAFF. The chain joins TRBV7-2 to TRBJ1-1; possible D gene TRBD1, 5 bases. Germline V lookup: CDR1 SGHTA, CDR2 FQGNSA. The germline V and J ends were trimmed by 5 bases and 4 bases, with 14 bases remaining between them. The CDR3 has 14 amino acids.

The genes are TRBV24-1 and TRBJ2-2; no clear D gene. CDR1 and CDR2 (germline): KGHDR, SFDVKD. This CDR3 comprises 14 residues. V lost 3 bases and J 1 base, leaving 5 bases between the germline ends. The DNA of the CDR3 is TGTGCCACCAGTGATCCGGTGAACACCGGGGAGCTGTTTTTT. It specifies CATSDPVNTGELFF.

In nucleotides, the CDR3 is TGTGCCAGCAGCCCGGACAGGCATACCTACGAGCAGTACTTC. Its protein is CASSPDRHTYEQYF. The gene calls are TRBV3-1 (or the pseudogene TRBV3-2) and TRBJ2-7; TRBD1 agrees at 7 bases. The length of the CDR3 is 14 residues. With 4 bases clipped from V and 2 bases from J, the junction kept 5 bases outside the gene matches. Looked up from germline, CDR1 is LGHDT and CDR2 is YNNKEL (reference sequence).

J is TRBJ2-3 and V is TRBV27; TRBD2 aligns across 9 bases. The ends lost 5 bases at V and 5 bases at J; junction bases unmatched: 11. This CDR3 comprises 16 residues. The germline gives CDR1 MNHEY, CDR2 SMNVEV (reference sequence). Written as DNA, the CDR3 is TGTGCCAGCAGTGACTACTTTGCGGGGGGGGTAGATACGCAGTATTTT. This sequence encodes CASSDYFAGGVDTQYF.

This clone has a single count. The V and J genes are TRBV29-1 and TRBJ2-3; TRBD2 matches at 8 bases. The CDR3 extends over 12 amino acids. J lost 4 bases, V lost 7 bases, and 4 bases had no gene match. Germline CDR1 reads SQVTM; CDR2 reads ANQGSEA. The CDR3 nucleotides are TGCAGCGCCCTAGCGGGCTCAGATACGCAGTATTTT. It codes for CSALAGSDTQYF.

CDR3 protein: CASSQRRGGYEQYF. The DNA of the CDR3 is TGCGCCAGCAGCCAAAGGAGGGGGGGATACGAGCAGTACTTC. The chain employs TRBV4-1 and TRBJ2-7; D is possibly TRBD2 (7 bases). From germline, CDR1 is MGHRA and CDR2 YSYEKL. This CDR3 contains 14 residues. V dropped 2 bases and J dropped 4 bases, with 12 bases sitting between them.

The rearrangement links TRBV5-1 to TRBJ1-3; 8 bases map to TRBD1. The CDR3 is 16 residues long. Germline CDR1 SGHRS, CDR2 YFSETQ. The V gene end was trimmed by 0 bases and the J gene end by 0 bases; junction bases not matched to a gene: 2. CDR3 DNA sequence: TGCGCCAGCAGCTTGGAGGGACAGGCCTCTGGAAACACCATATATTTT. It is translated as CASSLEGQASGNTIYF.

The V call is TRBV16, the J call TRBJ1-1; 7 bases map to TRBD1. CDR1 KGHSY and CDR2 FQNENV come from the germline V gene. The V segment lost 6 bases and the J segment 7 bases; nucleotides outside the gene matches: 5. The CDR3 runs 12 residues. CDR3 sequence: CASRSRGNEAFF. CDR3 nucleotide sequence: TGTGCCAGCAGATCCAGGGGGAATGAAGCTTTCTTT. The full variable domain, in which reference TRBV16 and TRBJ1-1 provide the parts outside the CDR3, is GEEVAQTPKHLVRGEGQKAKLYCAPIKGHSYVFWYQQVLKNEFKFLISFQNENVFDETGMPKERFSAKCLPNSPCSLEIQATKLEDSAVYFCASRSRGNEAFFGQGTRLTVV.

The CDR3, as DNA: TGTGCCAGCAGCGTCGGGACAGGGGGCGCCTACGAGCAGTACTTC. It yields the protein CASSVGTGGAYEQYF. The chain has TRBV9 and TRBJ2-7; 12 bases are a match to TRBD1. Germline V CDR1 and CDR2: SGDLS, YYNGEE. This CDR3 is built from 15 residues. J was trimmed by 2 bases and V by 2 bases; bases with no gene match: 2.

The V call is TRBV28, the J call TRBJ2-5, with D tentatively TRBD2 (6 bases). Germline V gene sequence: CDR1 MDHEN, CDR2 SYDVKM. V lost 3 bases to trimming and J lost 1 base, with 15 bases between them. The CDR3 spans 16 residues. CDR3 loop: CASSLTGVRAQETQYF. The CDR3, as DNA: TGTGCCAGCAGTTTGACGGGGGTTAGGGCCCAAGAGACCCAGTACTTC.

This clone was recorded once. The V and J genes are TRBV19 and TRBJ2-5, with D perhaps TRBD1 (6 bases). Germline CDR1 LNHDA, CDR2 SQIVND (reference sequence). The CDR3 totals 13 residues. Trimming stripped 8 bases from V and 3 bases from J, with 13 bases between. CDR3 bases: TGTGCCAGTCATGGGGCAGGGGAAGAGACCCAGTACTTC. Its translation: CASHGAGEETQYF.

V and J are TRBV19 and TRBJ1-1; possible D gene TRBD1, 5 bases. Germline V CDR1 and CDR2: LNHDA, SQIVND (reference sequence). The CDR3 is 15 residues long. V was cut by 2 bases and J by 4 bases, with 14 bases left in between. The CDR3 reads CASSIKYGGTTEAFF. DNA of the CDR3: TGTGCCAGTAGTATAAAATATGGGGGGACCACTGAAGCTTTCTTT.

CDR3 coding DNA: TGTGCCAGCAGCCCGGACTGGCGGGGAGAGACCCAGTACTTC. Translating it yields CASSPDWRGETQYF. The chain links TRBV7-3 to TRBJ2-5; weak D call: TRBD2 (6 bases). CDR3 length: 14 residues. The germline V and J ends were trimmed by 5 bases and 4 bases, with 14 bases remaining between them. Germline-derived CDR1 and CDR2 are SGHTA and FQGTGA.

This clone was observed a handful of times. The chain joins TRBV5-1 to TRBJ2-1; 11 nucleotides align to TRBD2. The germline V gene has CDR1 SGHRS and CDR2 YFSETQ. There are 19 residues in the CDR3. Trimming removed 4 bases from V and 5 bases from J; junction bases left unmatched: 17. The DNA of the CDR3 is TGCGCCAGCAGCCCGCGGCCCCCAAGCCTGACTAGCGGGGACAATGAGCAGTTCTTC. Protein: CASSPRPPSLTSGDNEQFF.

This chain joins TRBV11-2 and TRBJ2-2; unclear D gene. Trimming shortened V by 2 bases and J by 0 bases, and 7 bases separated the two germline ends. The V gene's germline CDR1 is SGHAT and CDR2 FQNNGV. This CDR3 spans 15 amino acids. In nucleotides, the CDR3 is TGTGCCAGCAGCTTAACACGGGCGAACACCGGGGAGCTGTTTTTT. Translation gives CASSLTRANTGELFF. The full variable domain, its missing parts supplied by reference TRBV11-2 and TRBJ2-2, is EAGVAQSPRYKIIEKRQSVAFWCNPISGHATLYWYQQILGQGPKLLIQFQNNGVVDDSQLPKDRFSAERLKGVDSTLKIQPAKLEDSAVYLCASSLTRANTGELFFGEGSRLTVL.

The chain joins TRBV28 to TRBJ1-3; 7 nucleotides agree with TRBD1. The CDR3 loop spans 16 amino acids. Germline V CDR1 and CDR2: MDHEN, SYDVKM. With V trimmed by 5 bases and J by 0 bases, 7 bases remained unmatched. CDR3 protein: CASSARDRLSGNTIYF. In DNA, the CDR3 is TGTGCCAGCAGTGCCCGGGACAGACTCTCTGGAAACACCATATATTTT.

This clone has only one observation. CDR3 coding DNA: TGTGCCACCAGCCAGGGATCAGAGGAGACCCAGTACTTC. Its protein is CATSQGSEETQYF. V and J are TRBV24-1 and TRBJ2-5, with D possibly being TRBD1 (5 bases). CDR1 KGHDR and CDR2 SFDVKD come from the germline V gene. Trimming took 7 bases from V and 5 from J, leaving 13 bases between them. CDR3 length equals 13 residues.

The V and J genes are TRBV7-2 and TRBJ2-4, with TRBD1 as a possible D gene (6 bases). CDR3 size: 16 residues. Germline CDR1 SGHTA, CDR2 FQGNSA. Trimming took off 2 bases at V and 2 bases at J, with 13 bases between the two ends. The CDR3 sequence is CASSLRPGVSKNIQYF. The CDR3 nucleotides are TGTGCCAGCAGCTTACGGCCAGGGGTGTCCAAAAACATTCAGTACTTC.

The chain carries TRBV19 and TRBJ1-5; weak D call: TRBD1 (6 bases). This CDR3 is 14 amino acids long. From germline, CDR1 is LNHDA and CDR2 SQIVND (reference sequence). The V end lost 3 bases, the J end lost 3 bases, and 9 bases lay between the germline ends. The CDR3 protein is CASSIRDTNQPQHF. CDR3 nucleotides: TGTGCCAGTAGTATTAGGGACACCAATCAGCCCCAGCATTTT. The complete variable domain, with remaining parts taken from reference TRBV19 and TRBJ1-5, reads DGGITQSPKYLFRKEGQNVTLSCEQNLNHDAMYWYRQDPGQGLRLIYYSQIVNDFQKGDIAEGYSVSREKKESFPLTVTSAQKNPTAFYLCASSIRDTNQPQHFGDGTRLSIL.

The V and J genes are TRBV18 and TRBJ2-1; D may be TRBD1 (6 bases). V lost 1 base, J lost 3 bases, and 7 bases lay in between. This CDR3 has 14 amino acids. From germline, CDR1 is KGHSH and CDR2 LQKENI. CDR3 nucleotide sequence: TGTGCCAGCTCACCACGGGACATCTACAATGAGCAGTTCTTC. As protein: CASSPRDIYNEQFF.

V usage is TRBV5-1 and J usage is TRBJ1-4, with 9 bases aligning to TRBD1. The CDR3 has 15 residues. Looked up from germline, CDR1 is SGHRS and CDR2 is YFSETQ. V lost 4 bases, J lost 5 bases, and 6 bases stayed unmatched. The CDR3 region is CASSPTGTGNEKLFF. The CDR3 nucleotides read TGCGCCAGCAGCCCGACCGGGACAGGGAATGAAAAACTGTTTTTT.

This clone showed up just a few times. The V call is TRBV7-3, the J call TRBJ2-7; a weak D match, TRBD1 (6 bases). Germline CDR1 is SGHTA and CDR2 is FQGTGA. This CDR3 contains 13 residues. Trimming took off 3 bases at V and 2 bases at J, with 8 bases between the two ends. The CDR3 is CASSLDSPYEQYF. For the CDR3, the DNA is TGTGCCAGCAGCTTGGACAGTCCCTACGAGCAGTACTTC. The variable domain in full, completed from reference TRBV7-3 and TRBJ2-7, reads GAGVSQTPSNKVTEKGKYVELRCDPISGHTALYWYRQSLGQGPEFLIYFQGTGAADDSGLPNDRFFAVRPEGSVSTLKIQRTERGDSAVYLCASSLDSPYEQYFGPGTRLTVT.

The chain combines TRBV2 with TRBJ2-7; perhaps TRBD1 as D (6 bases). Trimming left V 8 bases short and J 3 bases short, with 8 bases between. The germline CDR1 and CDR2 sequences are SNHLY and FYNNEI. This CDR3 has 11 amino acids. CDR3 DNA sequence: TGTGCCAGCGGACAGAACTACGAGCAGTACTTC. Protein product: CASGQNYEQYF.